The 28 T cell receptor beta chains presented below share a single source sample, sequenced in a study of a mutant IDH1 vaccine in newly diagnosed glioma. Measured with immunoSEQ multiplex PCR; TCRdb has only the in-frame clones, and not every one. Of roughly 130,000 clones in the sample, around 80% were seen once. These receptors have no known antigen. Time point given: week 11, during vaccination. Doses of 300 ug of mutant IDH1 20-mer peptide were given with topical imiquimod. The material sequenced was PBMCs, taken from a glioma patient whose treatment included an IDH1 peptide vaccine. These receptors all come from a middle-aged man with glioma.

This clone was observed a few times. The rearrangement uses TRBV5-5 and TRBJ1-1; D ambiguous. Germline V CDR1 and CDR2: SGHKS, YYEKEE (reference sequence). This CDR3 comprises 13 residues. Between the trimmed V and J ends, which lost 4 bases and 5 bases, there was a span of 12 bases. The CDR3 is CASSVEQRTEAFF. DNA for the CDR3: TGTGCCAGCAGCGTAGAACAGAGAACTGAAGCTTTCTTT.

V gene TRBV5-4 combines with J gene TRBJ2-1; 10 bases are a match to TRBD2. V shed 8 bases, J shed 7 bases, and the junction held 9 bases outside the gene matches. CDR3 size: 14 residues. Germline V gene sequence: CDR1 SGHNT, CDR2 YYREEE (reference sequence). CDR3 amino acids: CASVLGLALNEQFF. The CDR3 region has the DNA TGTGCCAGTGTTCTGGGACTAGCGTTGAATGAGCAGTTCTTC. The full variable domain, completed using reference TRBV5-4 and TRBJ2-1, is ETGVTQSPTHLIKTRGQQVTLRCSSQSGHNTVSWYQQALGQGPQFIFQYYREEENGRGNFPPRFSGLQFPNYSSELNVNALELDDSALYLCASVLGLALNEQFFGPGTRLTVL.

This clone was seen a few times. The chain is built from TRBV7-2 and TRBJ2-2, with 9 nucleotides matching TRBD2. J gave up 4 bases and V 2 bases, and 11 bases lay outside the gene matches. This CDR3 contains 18 residues. Germline V lookup: CDR1 SGHTA, CDR2 FQGNSA. In DNA form, the CDR3 reads TGTGCCAGCAGCTTACTCCGCGGGAGGGCTATCGGCACCGGGGAGCTGTTTTTT. It translates to CASSLLRGRAIGTGELFF.

This sequence joins TRBV4-3 and TRBJ2-1; TRBD1 matches at 8 bases. The V segment lost 1 base and the J segment 2 bases; nucleotides outside the gene matches: 7. The CDR3 length is 17 residues. The germline V gene has CDR1 LGHNA and CDR2 YSLEER. CDR3 nucleotide sequence: TGCGCCAGCAGCCAAGGGCACGGACAGGGCCCCTACAATGAGCAGTTCTTC. This codes for CASSQGHGQGPYNEQFF.

The chain combines TRBV10-1 with TRBJ2-4; 9 bases align to TRBD2. J was trimmed by 6 bases and V by 0 bases; bases with no gene match: 3. Germline CDR1 WNHNN, CDR2 SYGVQD (reference sequence). This CDR3 contains 15 residues. The CDR3 protein is CASSESQRGANIQYF. CDR3 nucleotide sequence: TGCGCCAGCAGTGAGTCCCAGCGGGGGGCAAACATTCAGTACTTC.

This chain joins TRBV18 and TRBJ2-5; D unresolved. V was shortened by 8 bases and J by 3 bases, with 22 bases between the two germline ends. CDR1 and CDR2 from the germline V gene are KGHSH and LQKENI. The CDR3 totals 16 residues. The CDR3 loop reads CASAPALTLGKETQYF. DNA for the CDR3: TGTGCCAGCGCCCCGGCCCTTACCTTGGGAAAAGAGACCCAGTACTTC.

This clone was seen a handful of times. This chain links TRBV6-5 with TRBJ1-6, with D possibly being TRBD1 (6 bases). With 6 bases removed from V and 5 bases from J, the gap between germline ends came to 14 bases. CDR3 length: 15 amino acids. Germline V lookup: CDR1 MNHEY, CDR2 SVGAGI. CDR3 protein: CASSRESGDNSPLHF. The CDR3 nucleotides read TGTGCCAGCAGCAGGGAGTCAGGGGATAATTCACCCCTCCACTTT.

The chain carries TRBV5-4 and TRBJ2-7; possibly TRBD1 or TRBD2 for D (5 bases each). The germline gives CDR1 SGHNT, CDR2 YYREEE (reference sequence). The CDR3 contains 14 residues. The germline V and J ends were trimmed by 2 bases and 4 bases, with 13 bases remaining between them. The CDR3 sequence is CASSFGTELYEQYF. The CDR3 bases are TGTGCCAGCAGCTTCGGGACGGAACTGTACGAGCAGTACTTC.

This chain uses TRBV9 with TRBJ2-7; D remains ambiguous. With 0 bases removed from V and 3 bases from J, the gap between germline ends came to 13 bases. The germline V gene has CDR1 SGDLS and CDR2 YYNGEE. The CDR3 has 15 amino acids. The CDR3 coding sequence is TGTGCCAGCAGCGTAGGGCTCTCCGTCGGCTACGAGCAGTACTTC. Residues: CASSVGLSVGYEQYF.

The chain links TRBV4-3 to TRBJ2-3; D is perhaps TRBD2 (5 bases). Deletions cut 4 bases from V and 0 bases from J, with 11 bases between. The CDR3 extends over 15 amino acids. Germline V gives CDR1 LGHNA, CDR2 YSLEER. DNA for the CDR3: TGCGCCAGCAGCCGCTCGCGCGGGAGCACAGATACGCAGTATTTT. It yields the protein CASSRSRGSTDTQYF.

This clone has only a few counts. The chain uses TRBV11-2 and TRBJ1-1; D unclear. CDR1 and CDR2 (germline): SGHAT, FQNNGV. Trimming took 1 base from V and 1 from J, leaving 13 bases between them. CDR3 length: 16 amino acids. The CDR3 here is CASSLGFGRRNTEAFF. In DNA form, the CDR3 reads TGTGCCAGCAGCTTAGGATTCGGGCGGAGGAACACTGAAGCTTTCTTT. Looking up the rest from reference TRBV11-2 and TRBJ1-1 gives the full variable domain: EAGVAQSPRYKIIEKRQSVAFWCNPISGHATLYWYQQILGQGPKLLIQFQNNGVVDDSQLPKDRFSAERLKGVDSTLKIQPAKLEDSAVYLCASSLGFGRRNTEAFFGQGTRLTVV.

The rearrangement joins TRBV7-2 to TRBJ2-7, with TRBD2 identical over 13 bases. Germline lookup yields CDR1 SGHTA and CDR2 FQGNSA. The ends lost 1 base at V and 6 bases at J; junction bases unmatched: 12. The CDR3 is made up of 18 amino acids. The CDR3 bases are TGTGCCAGCAGCTTAGTTGGTCGAAGGACTAGCGGGAGCTTCGAGCAGTACTTC. Protein product: CASSLVGRRTSGSFEQYF.

The chain combines TRBV5-1 with TRBJ2-2; 7 bases align to TRBD2. Per the germline V gene, CDR1 is SGHRS and CDR2 is YFSETQ. J was trimmed by 2 bases and V by 4 bases; bases with no gene match: 2. The CDR3 spans 14 residues. CDR3 protein: CASSMGLNTGELFF. CDR3 nucleotide sequence: TGCGCCAGCAGCATGGGACTAAACACCGGGGAGCTGTTTTTT.

V usage is TRBV5-5 and J usage is TRBJ1-3, with unresolved D. This CDR3 spans 12 amino acids. CDR1 and CDR2 (germline): SGHKS, YYEKEE (reference sequence). V was clipped by 6 bases and J by 4 bases, with 8 bases between them. CDR3 nucleotides: TGTGCCAGCACCCGAGAGGGAAACACCATATATTTT. It translates to CASTREGNTIYF.

This clone turned up a few times. The rearrangement joins TRBV4-1 to TRBJ2-7; 10 positions match TRBD1. The CDR3 runs 15 residues. With V trimmed by 5 bases and J by 2 bases, 6 bases remained unmatched. The germline V gene has CDR1 MGHRA and CDR2 YSYEKL. The CDR3 DNA is TGCGCCAGCAGCTATACCGGGACAGGGGCCTACGAGCAGTACTTC. Residues: CASSYTGTGAYEQYF.

This chain connects TRBV2 to TRBJ1-2; D uncertain. The V gene's germline CDR1 is SNHLY and CDR2 FYNNEI. V lost 1 base and J 8 bases, leaving 17 bases between the germline ends. The CDR3 is 15 residues long. The CDR3 here is CASSEEGRFVRGYTF. The CDR3 DNA sequence: TGTGCCAGCAGTGAAGAAGGCCGGTTCGTGCGGGGCTACACCTTC.

The chain employs TRBV19 and TRBJ2-1; no definite D call. Germline values: CDR1 LNHDA, CDR2 SQIVND (reference sequence). The ends were cut back, 4 bases at V and 6 bases at J, with 10 bases in the middle. CDR3 size: 13 residues. The CDR3 spells CASSRMGPNEQFF. Written as DNA, the CDR3 is TGTGCCAGTAGTAGAATGGGTCCCAATGAGCAGTTCTTC.

The chain couples TRBV6-5 to TRBJ2-3, with D possibly TRBD1 on 6 matching bases. Germline V CDR1 and CDR2: MNHEY, SVGAGI. The length of the CDR3 is 14 residues. V was clipped by 6 bases and J by 3 bases, with 13 bases between them. For the CDR3, the DNA is TGTGCCAGCAGGATCCAAACAGGGACAGATACGCAGTATTTT. Encoded protein: CASRIQTGTDTQYF.

This chain links TRBV7-2 with TRBJ2-3; maybe TRBD1 (6 bases). V was cut by 3 bases and J by 0 bases, with 13 bases left in between. The CDR3 has 16 amino acids. Per the germline V gene, CDR1 is SGHTA and CDR2 is FQGNSA. The CDR3 protein is CASSFDRTSSTDTQYF. DNA of the CDR3: TGTGCCAGCAGCTTCGACAGGACCAGTAGCACAGATACGCAGTATTTT.

This clone was counted many times. The chain recombines TRBV5-4 with TRBJ2-7; possible D gene TRBD2, 7 bases. V was trimmed by 2 bases and J by 5 bases, leaving 11 bases between them. The germline gives CDR1 SGHNT, CDR2 YYREEE (reference sequence). This CDR3 contains 13 residues. The CDR3 nucleotides read TGTGCCAGCAGCTTAGGGGGGGGAGACGAGCAGTACTTC. Translation: CASSLGGGDEQYF.

The rearrangement joins TRBV10-3 to TRBJ1-1, with 10 bases lining up with TRBD1. The CDR3 has 14 amino acids. The junction had 4 bases not matched to a gene; V was cut back by 4 bases and J by 5 bases. Looked up from germline, CDR1 is ENHRY and CDR2 is SYGVKD. CDR3 region: CAISGQGAGTEAFF. The DNA for the CDR3 is TGTGCCATCAGTGGACAGGGGGCAGGGACTGAAGCTTTCTTT.

The CDR3 sequence: CASSDGGVTDTQYF. Here the CDR3 DNA reads TGTGCCAGCAGTGACGGCGGGGTCACAGATACGCAGTATTTT. The V call is TRBV2, the J call TRBJ2-3; perhaps TRBD2 as D (6 bases). Germline V gene sequence: CDR1 SNHLY, CDR2 FYNNEI. This CDR3 is 14 amino acids long. The V and J ends lost 3 bases and 2 bases respectively, with 9 bases between them.

This chain joins TRBV2 and TRBJ1-2; no definite D call. Germline V lookup: CDR1 SNHLY, CDR2 FYNNEI. The CDR3 sequence is 13 residues long. Trimming pared 5 bases from V and 0 bases from J, leaving 7 bases between. The CDR3 sequence: CASSQMANYGYTF. The CDR3 DNA sequence: TGTGCCAGCAGTCAAATGGCTAACTATGGCTACACCTTC.

This rearrangement joins TRBV5-1 to TRBJ2-5, with D uncertain. V dropped 3 bases and J dropped 0 bases, with 3 bases sitting between them. This CDR3 contains 12 residues. Germline V CDR1 and CDR2: SGHRS, YFSETQ. The DNA of the CDR3 is TGCGCCAGCAGCTCGTACCAAGAGACCCAGTACTTC. Amino acids: CASSSYQETQYF.

The rearrangement uses TRBV18 and TRBJ2-1; 8 nucleotides agree with TRBD2. The V gene's germline CDR1 is KGHSH and CDR2 LQKENI. V shed 4 bases, J shed 4 bases, and the junction held 6 bases outside the gene matches. This CDR3 has 15 amino acids. CDR3 sequence reads: CASSLSGKGYNEQFF. In nucleotides, the CDR3 is TGTGCCAGCTCACTTAGCGGGAAGGGGTACAATGAGCAGTTCTTC.

The chain recombines TRBV20-1 with TRBJ2-7; unclear D gene. The V gene's germline CDR1 is DFQATT and CDR2 SNEGSKA (reference sequence). The germline V and J ends were trimmed by 7 bases and 6 bases, with 13 bases remaining between them. The CDR3 extends over 11 amino acids. As DNA, the CDR3 is TGCAGTGTATCCCCGTCCCCCGAGCAGTACTTC. This codes for CSVSPSPEQYF.

This chain uses TRBV6-6 with TRBJ1-6; D gene unclear. The CDR3 consists of 15 residues. V was clipped by 3 bases and J by 8 bases, with 14 bases between them. Germline values: CDR1 MNHNY, CDR2 SVGAGI (reference sequence). The CDR3 DNA is TGTGCCAGCAGTTATGAGACCTATAGGGATTCACCCCTCCACTTT. Translating it yields CASSYETYRDSPLHF.

J is TRBJ2-3 and V is TRBV29-1; 7 nucleotides line up with TRBD1. Trimming took 6 bases from V and 5 from J; bases not matched to a gene: 11. The CDR3 runs 14 residues. CDR1 and CDR2 (germline): SQVTM, ANQGSEA. DNA of the CDR3: TGCAGCGTGGACACAGGGGTGAGCGTAGATACGCAGTATTTT. Its translation is CSVDTGVSVDTQYF.